This record looks at one T cell receptor beta chain sequence and its context. Its cognate antigen is unknown. This sample stems from a study of OX40 agonist ivuxolimab in advanced cancers. On the study more broadly: Those treated in dose escalation had hepatocellular carcinoma, melanoma, renal cell cancer or head and neck cancer. The eligibility criteria allowed prior anti-PD-1, anti-PD-L1 or anti-CTLA-4 therapy, and approximately 38% had some.

Assay: immunoSEQ multiplex PCR; the TCRdb copy retains only in-frame clones and omits some. The sample shows 84,000 or so clones, approximately 80% of them seen only once. Whole-study findings and limits: Expanded peripheral T-cell antigen specificity went undetermined.

The sequencing here drew on CD4+ or CD8+ T cells sorted from blood, taken in a trial of the OX40 agonist ivuxolimab. The sequence was collected from an adult with an advanced solid tumor such as melanoma, head and neck, liver or kidney cancer.

CDR3 in DNA: TGTGCCAGCTCACCCAGCCAAGAGACCCAGTACTTC. This sequence encodes CASSPSQETQYF. V usage is TRBV18 and J usage is TRBJ2-5; no clear D. The CDR3 length is 12 residues. The germline CDR1 and CDR2 sequences are KGHSH and LQKENI. Trimming removed 3 bases from V and 1 base from J, with 3 bases in between.